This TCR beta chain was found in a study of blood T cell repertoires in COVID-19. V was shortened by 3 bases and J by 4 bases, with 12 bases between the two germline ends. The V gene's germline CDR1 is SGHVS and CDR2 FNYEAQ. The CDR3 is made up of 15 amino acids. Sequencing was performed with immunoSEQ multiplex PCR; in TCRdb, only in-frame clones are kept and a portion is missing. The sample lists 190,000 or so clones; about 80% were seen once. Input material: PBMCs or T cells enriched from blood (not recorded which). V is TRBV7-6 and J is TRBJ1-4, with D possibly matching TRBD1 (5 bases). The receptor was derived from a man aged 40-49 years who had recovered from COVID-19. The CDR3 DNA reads TGTGCCAGCAGCTTCCTAGGGGCGCTTAATGAAAAACTGTTTTTT. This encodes CASSFLGALNEKLFF.